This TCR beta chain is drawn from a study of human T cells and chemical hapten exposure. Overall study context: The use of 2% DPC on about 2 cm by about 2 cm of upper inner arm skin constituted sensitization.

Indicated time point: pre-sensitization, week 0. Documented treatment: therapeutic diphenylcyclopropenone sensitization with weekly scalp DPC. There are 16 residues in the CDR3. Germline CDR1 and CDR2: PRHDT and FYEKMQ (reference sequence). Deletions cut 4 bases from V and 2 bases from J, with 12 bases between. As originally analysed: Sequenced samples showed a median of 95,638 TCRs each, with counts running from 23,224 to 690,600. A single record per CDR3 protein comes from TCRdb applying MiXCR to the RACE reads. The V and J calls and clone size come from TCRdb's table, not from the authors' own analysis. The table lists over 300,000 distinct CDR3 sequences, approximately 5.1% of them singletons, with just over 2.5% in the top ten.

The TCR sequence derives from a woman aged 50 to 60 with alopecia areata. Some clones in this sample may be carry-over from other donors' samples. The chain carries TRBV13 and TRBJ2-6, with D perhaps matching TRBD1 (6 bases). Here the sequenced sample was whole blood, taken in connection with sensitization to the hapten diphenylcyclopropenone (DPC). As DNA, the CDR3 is TGTGCCAGCAGCTCCCTCACAGGGACTGGGGCCAACGTCCTGACTTTC. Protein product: CASSSLTGTGANVLTF. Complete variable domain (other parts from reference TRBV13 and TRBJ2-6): AAGVIQSPRHLIKEKRETATLKCYPIPRHDTVYWYQQGPGQDPQFLISFYEKMQSDKGSIPDRFSAQQFSDYHSELNMSSLELGDSALYFCASSSLTGTGANVLTFGAGSRLTVL.